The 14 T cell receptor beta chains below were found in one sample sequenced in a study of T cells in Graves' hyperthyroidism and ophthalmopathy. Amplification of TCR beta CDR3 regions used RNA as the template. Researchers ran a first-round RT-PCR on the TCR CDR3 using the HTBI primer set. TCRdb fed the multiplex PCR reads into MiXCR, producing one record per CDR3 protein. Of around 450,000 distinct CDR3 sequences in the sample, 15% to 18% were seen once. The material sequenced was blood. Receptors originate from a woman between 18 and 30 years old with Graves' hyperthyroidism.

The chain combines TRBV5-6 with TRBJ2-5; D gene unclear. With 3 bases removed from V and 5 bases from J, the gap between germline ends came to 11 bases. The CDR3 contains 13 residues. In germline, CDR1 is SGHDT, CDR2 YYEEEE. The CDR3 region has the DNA TGTGCCAGCAGCTCGTGGGCCGGGGAGACCCAGTACTTC. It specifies CASSSWAGETQYF.

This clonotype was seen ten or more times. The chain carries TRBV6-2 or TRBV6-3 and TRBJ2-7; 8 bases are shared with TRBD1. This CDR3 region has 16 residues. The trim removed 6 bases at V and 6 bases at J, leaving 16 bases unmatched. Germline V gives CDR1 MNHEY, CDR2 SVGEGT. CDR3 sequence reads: CASRSTWTGLRGEQYF. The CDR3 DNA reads TGTGCCAGCAGATCTACCTGGACAGGGCTCCGGGGCGAGCAGTACTTC.

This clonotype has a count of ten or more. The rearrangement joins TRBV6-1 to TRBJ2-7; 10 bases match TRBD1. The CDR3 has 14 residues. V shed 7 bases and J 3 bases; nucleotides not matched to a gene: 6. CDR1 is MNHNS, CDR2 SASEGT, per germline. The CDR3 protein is CASMTGTGVYEQYF. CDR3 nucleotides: TGTGCCAGCATGACCGGGACAGGGGTCTACGAGCAGTACTTC.

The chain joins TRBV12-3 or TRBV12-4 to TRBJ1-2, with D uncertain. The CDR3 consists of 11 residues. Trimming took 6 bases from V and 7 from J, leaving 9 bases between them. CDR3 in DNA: TGTGCCAGCAGCCTACATGGTGGCTACACCTTC. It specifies CASSLHGGYTF.

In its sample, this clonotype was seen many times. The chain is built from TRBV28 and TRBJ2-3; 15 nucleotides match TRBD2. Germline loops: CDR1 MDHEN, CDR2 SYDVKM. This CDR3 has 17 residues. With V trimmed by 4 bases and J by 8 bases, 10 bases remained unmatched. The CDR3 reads CASSSRGLAGGQGTQYF. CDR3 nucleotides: TGTGCCAGCAGTTCAAGAGGACTAGCGGGAGGGCAGGGTACGCAGTATTTT. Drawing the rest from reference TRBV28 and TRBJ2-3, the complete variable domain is DVKVTQSSRYLVKRTGEKVFLECVQDMDHENMFWYRQDPGLGLRLIYFSYDVKMKEKGDIPEGYSVSREKKERFSLILESASTNQTSMYLCASSSRGLAGGQGTQYFGPGTRLTVL.

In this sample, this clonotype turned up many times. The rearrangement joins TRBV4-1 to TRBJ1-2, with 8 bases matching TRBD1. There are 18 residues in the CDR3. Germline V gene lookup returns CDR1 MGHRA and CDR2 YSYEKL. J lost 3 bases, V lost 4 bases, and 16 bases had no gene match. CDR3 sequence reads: CASSPTAFRRGRDYGYTF. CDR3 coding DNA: TGCGCCAGCAGCCCTACCGCTTTCCGCAGGGGGCGCGACTATGGCTACACCTTC.

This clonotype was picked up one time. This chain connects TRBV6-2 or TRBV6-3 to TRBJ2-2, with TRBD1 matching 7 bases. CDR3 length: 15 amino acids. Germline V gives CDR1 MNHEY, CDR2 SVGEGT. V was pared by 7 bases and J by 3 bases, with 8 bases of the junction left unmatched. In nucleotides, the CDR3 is TGTGCCAGCACACAGACAGGGTTGGACACCGGGGAGCTGTTTTTT. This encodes CASTQTGLDTGELFF.

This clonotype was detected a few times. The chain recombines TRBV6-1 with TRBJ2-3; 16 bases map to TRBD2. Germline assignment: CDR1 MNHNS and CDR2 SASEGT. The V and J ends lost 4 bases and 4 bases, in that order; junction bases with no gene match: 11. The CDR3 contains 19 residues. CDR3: CASSAGPGLAGGPADTQYF. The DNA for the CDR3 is TGTGCCAGCAGTGCAGGACCGGGACTAGCGGGAGGGCCCGCAGATACGCAGTATTTT.

In DNA, the CDR3 is TGTGCCAGCAGTTCCCTCGTTGACTCTGGAAACACCATATATTTT. This sequence encodes CASSSLVDSGNTIYF. The chain has TRBV28 and TRBJ1-3; D unresolved. The germline V gene has CDR1 MDHEN and CDR2 SYDVKM. V lost 4 bases to trimming and J lost 0 bases, with 10 bases between them. This CDR3 has 15 amino acids.

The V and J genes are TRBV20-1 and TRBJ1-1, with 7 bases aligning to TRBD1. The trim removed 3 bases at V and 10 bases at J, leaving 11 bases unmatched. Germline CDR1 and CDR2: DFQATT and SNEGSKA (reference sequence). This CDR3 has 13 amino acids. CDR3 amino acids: CSAREGAWPVAFF. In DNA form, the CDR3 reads TGCAGTGCTAGGGAGGGGGCCTGGCCGGTAGCTTTCTTT.

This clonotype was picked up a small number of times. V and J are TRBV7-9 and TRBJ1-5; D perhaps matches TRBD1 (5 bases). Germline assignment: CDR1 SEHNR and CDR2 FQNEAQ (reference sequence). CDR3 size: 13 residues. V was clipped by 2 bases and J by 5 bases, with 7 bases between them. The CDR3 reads CASSLMGDQPQHF. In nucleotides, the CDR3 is TGTGCCAGCAGCTTAATGGGGGATCAGCCCCAGCATTTT.

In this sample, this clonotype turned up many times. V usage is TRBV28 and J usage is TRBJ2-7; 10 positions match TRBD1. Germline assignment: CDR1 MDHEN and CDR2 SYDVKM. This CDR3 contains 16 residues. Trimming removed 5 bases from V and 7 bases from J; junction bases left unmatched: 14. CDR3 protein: CASSPLKGQGDSEQYF. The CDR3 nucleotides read TGTGCCAGCAGTCCCCTTAAAGGACAGGGGGATTCAGAGCAGTACTTC.

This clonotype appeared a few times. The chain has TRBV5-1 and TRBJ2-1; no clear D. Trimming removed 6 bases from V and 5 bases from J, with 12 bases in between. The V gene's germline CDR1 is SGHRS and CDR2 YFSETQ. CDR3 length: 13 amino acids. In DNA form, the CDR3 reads TGCGCCAGCACCCGAAAGGGCAACAATGAGCAGTTCTTC. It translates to CASTRKGNNEQFF.

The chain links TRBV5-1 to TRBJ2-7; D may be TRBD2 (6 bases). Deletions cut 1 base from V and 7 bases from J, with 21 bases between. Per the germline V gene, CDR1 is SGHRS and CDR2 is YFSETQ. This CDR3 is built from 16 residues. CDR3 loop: CASSLRQGGTSSEQYF. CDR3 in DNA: TGCGCCAGCAGCTTGAGGCAGGGCGGGACTTCCTCGGAGCAGTACTTC.